The T cell receptor (beta chain) under discussion was sequenced for a study of early T cells in non-severe SARS-CoV-2 infection. Study as a whole: From unsorted whole blood, bulk RNA was sequenced, and the chains remained unpaired.

One entry per CDR3 protein, called by TCRdb with MiXCR from the 5' RACE reads. In the table there are 95,000 to 120,000 distinct CDR3 sequences, 9% to 13% of which are singletons. General study points: Database matching using VDJdb favored anti-spike CD8 responses, with private and CD4 specificities left missing.

This clonotype was counted ten times or more. Its specificity is not known. The sequenced sample was whole blood. This clonotype was sampled from an adult who was a healthcare worker with PCR-confirmed SARS-CoV-2 infection or an uninfected control (not recorded which).

The CDR3 DNA reads TGTGCCAGCAGCCCACACCTCTATGGCTACACCTTC. It yields the protein CASSPHLYGYTF. The rearrangement uses TRBV14 and TRBJ1-2, with no clear D. Germline V CDR1 and CDR2: SGHDN, FVKESK. The CDR3 loop spans 12 amino acids. Between the trimmed V and J ends, which lost 4 bases and 4 bases, there was a span of 7 bases.